This T cell receptor (beta chain) is drawn from a study of blood T cell repertoires in COVID-19. Across the study: Sites across the United States, Italy and Spain contributed samples from acute and convalescent COVID-19. Sample material is recorded as cDNA or gDNA derived from T cells, B-cell-depleted T cells, or PBMCs.

Authors' processing steps: Reference gene primers were amplified, and this amplification served to estimate nucleated cell counts. The method was immunoSEQ multiplex PCR; TCRdb's version includes in-frame clones alone and lacks a portion of them. V, J and clone size were drawn from that table, and D and trimming were deduced from the DNA. The repertoire holds over 250,000 clones, around 90% seen once, with 2.2% in the top ten. This receptor was identified in a man aged 45-60 years with acute or convalescent COVID-19. Sequencing was carried out using peripheral blood.

The CDR3 protein is CASSLLGFLAAHTGELFF. CDR3 in DNA: TGTGCCAGCAGCTTATTAGGTTTCCTAGCGGCCCACACCGGGGAGCTGTTTTTT. The rearrangement links TRBV7-3 to TRBJ2-2; 7 bases align to TRBD2. The V and J ends lost 2 bases and 3 bases, in that order; junction bases with no gene match: 12. This CDR3 region has 18 residues. Looked up from germline, CDR1 is SGHTA and CDR2 is FQGTGA.